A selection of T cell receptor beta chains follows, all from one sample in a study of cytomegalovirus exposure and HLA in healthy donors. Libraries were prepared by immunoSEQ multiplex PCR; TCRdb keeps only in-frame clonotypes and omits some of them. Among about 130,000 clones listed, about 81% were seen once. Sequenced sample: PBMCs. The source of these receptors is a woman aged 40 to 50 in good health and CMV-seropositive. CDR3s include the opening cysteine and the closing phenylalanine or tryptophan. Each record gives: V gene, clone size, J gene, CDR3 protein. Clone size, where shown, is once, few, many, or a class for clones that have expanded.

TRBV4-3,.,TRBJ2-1,CASSQDLGGQGGYNEQFF
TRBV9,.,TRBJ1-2,CASSVDRTGLNYGYTF
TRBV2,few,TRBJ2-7,CASRMLTGSVGEQYF
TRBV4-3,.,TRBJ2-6,CASSQVQGSGANVLTF
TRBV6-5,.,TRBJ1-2,CASSYSNWGRSYGYTF
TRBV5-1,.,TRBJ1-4,CASSSEGQGNEKLFF
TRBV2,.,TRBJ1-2,CASSFRQALLNYGYTF
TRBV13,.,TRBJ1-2,CASSLGQGGGYTF
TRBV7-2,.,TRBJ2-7,CASSFHTQMAYEQYF
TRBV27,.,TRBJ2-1,CASSLAASSYNEQFF
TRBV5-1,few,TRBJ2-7,CASSLGQGDEQYF
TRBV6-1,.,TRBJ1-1,CASSREAATEAFF
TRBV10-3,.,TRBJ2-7,CAIRGDRGRVGPYEQYF
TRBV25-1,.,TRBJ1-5,CASSEGGREPNQPQHF
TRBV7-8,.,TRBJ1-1,CASSSQTGFMNTEAFF
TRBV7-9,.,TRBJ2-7,CASRSLYEQYF
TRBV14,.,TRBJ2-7,CASSQDLSERIGVEQYF
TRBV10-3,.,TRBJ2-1,CAMSSGRVYNEQFF
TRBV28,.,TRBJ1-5,CASSLGQGYNQPQHF
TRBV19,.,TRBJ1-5,CASRVEGRYSNQPQHF
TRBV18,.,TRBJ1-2,CASSSDRANYGYTF
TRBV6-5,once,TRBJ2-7,CASSYQGQPYF
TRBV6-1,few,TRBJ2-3,CASSGLAGVPDTQYF